This TCR beta chain was found in a study of blood T cells in healthy people across ages. Study findings and constraints: From one million sequenced T cells, diversity estimates were lower bounds.

Through a sample-barcoded 5' primer and a J-beta primer mix, a second PCR was run for about 7 to 12 cycles. TCRdb itself ran the 5' RACE reads through MiXCR, one entry per CDR3 protein. The sample shows hundreds of thousands of distinct CDR3 sequences, under 40% of them seen only once. Concerning this clonotype itself: Its specificity is not known.

Trimming pared 1 base from V and 5 bases from J, leaving 13 bases between. From germline, CDR1 is LGHNA and CDR2 YSLEER. The CDR3 extends over 15 amino acids. This receptor was identified in a man between 18 and 29 years old in good health. The sequencing sample was made of blood. This chain connects TRBV4-3 to TRBJ2-3; D gene unclear. The CDR3 loop reads CASSQGGESGDTQYF. The DNA of the CDR3 is TGCGCCAGCAGCCAAGGCGGAGAATCGGGAGATACGCAGTATTTT.